The rows below give T cell receptor beta chains drawn from one sample of a study of T-cell reconstitution after alpha-beta-depleted transplantation in children. From the PCR reads, TCRdb called clonotypes with MiXCR, one entry per CDR3 protein. The table lists approximately 350,000 distinct CDR3 sequences, less than 15% of them singletons. Here the sequenced sample was PBMCs, taken from the stem cell graft. The receptors shown here come from a human donor who donated a stem cell graft to a child with Fanconi anemia. Both conserved end residues are part of each CDR3. The D gene is left open where the match is weak. Only part of the rows carry a size: once, few, many, or a class if the clone is expanded.

D	V	size	J	CDR3	DNA
.	TRBV4-2	.	TRBJ1-2	CASSQIQETNYGYTF	TGTGCCAGCAGCCAAATACAGGAGACTAACTATGGCTACACCTTC
.	TRBV11-2	many	TRBJ2-3	CASSLDRASTDTQYF	TGTGCCAGCAGCTTAGATCGGGCCAGCACAGATACGCAGTATTTT
TRBD2	TRBV20-1	.	TRBJ2-1	CSAPWGGDEQFF	TGCAGTGCTCCCTGGGGGGGGGATGAGCAGTTCTTC
.	TRBV15	many	TRBJ1-2	CATSRGGQSYGYTF	TGTGCCACCAGCAGAGGCGGACAGAGCTATGGCTACACCTTC
.	TRBV12-3/TRBV12-4	.	TRBJ2-2	CASSLGPGYGELFF	TGTGCCAGCAGTTTAGGCCCGGGGTACGGGGAGCTGTTTTTT
.	TRBV20-1	few	TRBJ1-5	CSARVVGDGNQPQHF	TGCAGTGCTAGAGTCGTTGGGGACGGCAATCAGCCCCAGCATTTT
.	TRBV7-2	few	TRBJ1-3	CASSLSGAYGNTIYF	TGTGCCAGCAGTCTATCGGGGGCTTACGGAAACACCATATATTTT
.	TRBV4-2	many	TRBJ2-1	CASSQDHGSRGFF	TGTGCCAGCAGCCAAGATCACGGGAGTAGGGGGTTCTTC
.	TRBV5-4	.	TRBJ2-5	CASSSIQETQYF	TGTGCCAGCAGCAGCATCCAAGAGACCCAGTACTTC
.	TRBV20-1	many	TRBJ2-4	CSADGRAKNIQYF	TGCAGTGCTGATGGGAGAGCCAAAAACATTCAGTACTTC
.	TRBV20-1	.	TRBJ2-1	CSARDSGGPNYNEQFF	TGCAGTGCTAGAGATTCGGGCGGGCCTAACTACAATGAGCAGTTCTTC
.	TRBV10-3	many	TRBJ2-2	CAIRASEGVGELFF	TGTGCCATCAGAGCTAGCGAGGGGGTCGGGGAGCTGTTTTTT
.	TRBV11-2	many	TRBJ2-2	CASSLRWGGDTGELFF	TGTGCCAGCAGCCTCCGGTGGGGTGGGGACACCGGGGAGCTGTTTTTT
.	TRBV9	few	TRBJ1-1	CASSVLPNTEAFF	TGTGCCAGCAGCGTACTGCCTAACACTGAAGCTTTCTTT
TRBD1	TRBV5-1	.	TRBJ1-4	CASSLSPGQGAGKLFF	TGCGCCAGCAGCTTGTCTCCGGGACAGGGGGCAGGAAAACTGTTTTTT
.	TRBV5-1	few	TRBJ1-2	CASSLDRFGVDGYTF	TGCGCCAGCAGCTTGGATCGGTTTGGGGTTGATGGCTACACCTTC
.	TRBV29-1	many	TRBJ2-5	CSVPEWDFQYF	TGCAGCGTTCCTGAGTGGGACTTTCAGTACTTC
.	TRBV12-3/TRBV12-4	.	TRBJ1-1	CASSPPRLGVGNTEAFF	TGTGCCAGCAGTCCCCCCCGCCTTGGGGTCGGCAACACTGAAGCTTTCTTT
TRBD1	TRBV5-1	.	TRBJ2-2	CASSTGQGGVLTGELFF	TGCGCCAGCAGCACTGGACAGGGCGGGGTTTTGACCGGGGAGCTGTTTTTT
.	TRBV5-5	few	TRBJ2-1	CASSSGIQEIKFF	TGTGCCAGCAGCTCAGGAATACAGGAAATTAAGTTCTTC
.	TRBV12-3/TRBV12-4	many	TRBJ2-3	CASSLVTQWVDTQYF	TGTGCCAGCAGTTTAGTAACACAGTGGGTAGATACGCAGTATTTT
TRBD2	TRBV4-2	many	TRBJ2-2	CASSSGVDGELFF	TGTGCCAGTTCTAGCGGGGTTGACGGGGAGCTGTTTTTT
.	TRBV20-1	few	TRBJ1-4	CSARGGLDEKLFF	TGCAGTGCTAGGGGAGGGTTGGATGAAAAACTGTTTTTT
.	TRBV12-3/TRBV12-4	.	TRBJ2-7	CASSPNAGQEQYF	TGTGCCAGCAGTCCAAATGCAGGTCAAGAGCAGTACTTC
.	TRBV29-1	many	TRBJ1-1	CSVEILTFEAFF	TGCAGCGTTGAAATTCTGACCTTTGAAGCTTTCTTT
.	TRBV9	.	TRBJ2-1	CASSPWAPNTYNEQFF	TGTGCCAGCAGCCCTTGGGCTCCAAACACCTACAATGAGCAGTTCTTC
TRBD1	TRBV3-1	.	TRBJ2-4	CASSQQGEPKNIQYF	TGTGCCAGCAGCCAACAGGGGGAACCCAAAAACATTCAGTACTTC
.	TRBV7-9	.	TRBJ2-3	CASSSQTEDTQYF	TGTGCCAGCAGCTCCCAAACGGAGGATACGCAGTATTTT
.	TRBV6-1	.	TRBJ1-2	CASSEMRYGYTF	TGTGCCAGCAGTGAAATGCGGTATGGCTACACCTTC
.	TRBV6-5	many	TRBJ1-1	CASSYVASYTEAFF	TGTGCCAGCAGTTACGTAGCATCTTACACTGAAGCTTTCTTT
.	TRBV11-3	.	TRBJ2-3	CASSLYGSPDTQYF	TGTGCCAGCAGCTTATACGGCTCCCCGGATACGCAGTATTTT
.	TRBV3-1	many	TRBJ1-3	CASSQDLEWVSGNTIYF	TGTGCCAGCAGCCAAGATTTGGAGTGGGTCTCTGGAAACACCATATATTTT
TRBD1	TRBV5-1	many	TRBJ2-1	CASSMGQGVGNEQFF	TGCGCCAGCAGTATGGGACAGGGAGTGGGCAATGAGCAGTTCTTC
.	TRBV5-1	.	TRBJ1-1	CASSSRPMNTEAFF	TGCGCCAGCAGCTCACGTCCGATGAACACTGAAGCTTTCTTT
.	TRBV5-1	.	TRBJ1-2	CASRTAPNYGYTF	TGCGCCAGCCGGACAGCCCCTAACTATGGCTACACCTTC
.	TRBV5-1	.	TRBJ2-7	CASSLDREAYEQYF	TGCGCCAGCAGCCTAGACCGGGAAGCCTACGAGCAGTACTTC
.	TRBV7-2	.	TRBJ1-2	CASSLRKVWRGYTF	TGTGCCAGCAGCTTACGCAAAGTTTGGCGCGGCTACACCTTC
.	TRBV28	few	TRBJ2-7	CATFDSYEQYF	TGTGCCACCTTCGACAGTTACGAGCAGTACTTC
TRBD1	TRBV4-2	many	TRBJ1-2	CASSWTGEGDYTF	TGTGCCAGCAGCTGGACAGGGGAAGGCGACTACACCTTC
.	TRBV12-3/TRBV12-4	few	TRBJ1-3	CASSFSVNGNTIYF	TGTGCCAGCAGTTTCTCTGTTAATGGAAACACCATATATTTT
.	TRBV20-1	few	TRBJ1-4	CSASGARVDNEKLFF	TGCAGTGCTAGCGGTGCCAGGGTAGATAATGAAAAACTGTTTTTT
.	TRBV7-9	.	TRBJ1-3	CASFRGGRGNTIYF	TGTGCCAGCTTTCGAGGGGGGCGCGGAAACACCATATATTTT